This TCR beta chain emerged from a study of Graves' ophthalmopathy and Graves' hyperthyroidism. Scientists amplified the TCR beta CDR3 regions from RNA transcripts. An initial RT-PCR round employing HTBI primers preceded a second-round multiplex PCR. Via MiXCR, TCRdb re-called the multiplex PCR reads, giving one row per CDR3 protein. The sample comprises about 740,000 distinct CDR3 sequences, 35% to 50% of which are singletons, and roughly 46% rests with the top ten. This clonotype came up a few times. V lost 1 base to trimming and J lost 3 bases, with 18 bases between them. Per germline, CDR1 SEHNR and CDR2 FQNEAQ (reference sequence). This CDR3 is built from 17 residues.

J is TRBJ1-2 and V is TRBV7-9; no firm D call. The sequencing sample was made of peripheral blood. This receptor was obtained from an adult man with Graves' ophthalmopathy. CDR3: CASSLGFTAGVYYGYTF. The CDR3 DNA reads as TGTGCCAGCAGCTTAGGATTTACCGCAGGTGTCTACTATGGCTACACCTTC. Variable domain in full (rest from reference TRBV7-9 and TRBJ1-2): DTGVSQNPRHKITKRGQNVTFRCDPISEHNRLYWYRQTLGQGPEFLTYFQNEAQLEKSRLLSDRFSAERPKGSFSTLEIQRTEQGDSAMYLCASSLGFTAGVYYGYTFGSGTRLTVV.